These 3 T cell receptor beta chains came from one sample sequenced in a study of blood T cell repertoires in COVID-19. This table comes from immunoSEQ multiplex PCR, and its TCRdb copy is limited to in-frame clones, with some not included. The sample records about 240,000 clones, over 80% being singletons. The sequencing sample was made of peripheral blood. Source of these receptors: a woman aged 60-70 years with active or convalescent COVID-19.

This clone was observed once. The chain couples TRBV10-3 to TRBJ2-7, with D possibly TRBD1 on 6 matching bases. The CDR3 has 15 amino acids. Trimming took off 0 bases at V and 3 bases at J, with 12 bases between the two ends. The germline CDR1 and CDR2 sequences are ENHRY and SYGVKD. For the CDR3, the DNA is TGTGCCATCAGTGAGTCGGTGGACAGAAGCTACGAGCAGTACGTC. This translates into CAISESVDRSYEQYV.

V usage is TRBV7-6 and J usage is TRBJ2-5; tentative D call: TRBD2 (5 bases). CDR3 length: 14 residues. Between the trimmed V and J ends, which lost 2 bases and 5 bases, there was a span of 12 bases. CDR1 is SGHVS and CDR2 is FNYEAQ in the germline V gene. CDR3 sequence (DNA): TGTGCCAGCAGCTTAACCCCCGGGGAGGAGACCCAGTACTTC. It is translated as CASSLTPGEETQYF.

The chain recombines TRBV5-5 with TRBJ2-1; the match to TRBD2 covers 8 bases. CDR3 size: 18 residues. J gave up 9 bases and V 0 bases, and 17 bases lay outside the gene matches. Germline CDR1 SGHKS, CDR2 YYEKEE (reference sequence). Here the CDR3 DNA reads TGTGCCAGCAGCTTGGGGCTAGCGGGCACGGAGGGCAGGGGTGAGCAGTTCTTC. Translated, it gives CASSLGLAGTEGRGEQFF.